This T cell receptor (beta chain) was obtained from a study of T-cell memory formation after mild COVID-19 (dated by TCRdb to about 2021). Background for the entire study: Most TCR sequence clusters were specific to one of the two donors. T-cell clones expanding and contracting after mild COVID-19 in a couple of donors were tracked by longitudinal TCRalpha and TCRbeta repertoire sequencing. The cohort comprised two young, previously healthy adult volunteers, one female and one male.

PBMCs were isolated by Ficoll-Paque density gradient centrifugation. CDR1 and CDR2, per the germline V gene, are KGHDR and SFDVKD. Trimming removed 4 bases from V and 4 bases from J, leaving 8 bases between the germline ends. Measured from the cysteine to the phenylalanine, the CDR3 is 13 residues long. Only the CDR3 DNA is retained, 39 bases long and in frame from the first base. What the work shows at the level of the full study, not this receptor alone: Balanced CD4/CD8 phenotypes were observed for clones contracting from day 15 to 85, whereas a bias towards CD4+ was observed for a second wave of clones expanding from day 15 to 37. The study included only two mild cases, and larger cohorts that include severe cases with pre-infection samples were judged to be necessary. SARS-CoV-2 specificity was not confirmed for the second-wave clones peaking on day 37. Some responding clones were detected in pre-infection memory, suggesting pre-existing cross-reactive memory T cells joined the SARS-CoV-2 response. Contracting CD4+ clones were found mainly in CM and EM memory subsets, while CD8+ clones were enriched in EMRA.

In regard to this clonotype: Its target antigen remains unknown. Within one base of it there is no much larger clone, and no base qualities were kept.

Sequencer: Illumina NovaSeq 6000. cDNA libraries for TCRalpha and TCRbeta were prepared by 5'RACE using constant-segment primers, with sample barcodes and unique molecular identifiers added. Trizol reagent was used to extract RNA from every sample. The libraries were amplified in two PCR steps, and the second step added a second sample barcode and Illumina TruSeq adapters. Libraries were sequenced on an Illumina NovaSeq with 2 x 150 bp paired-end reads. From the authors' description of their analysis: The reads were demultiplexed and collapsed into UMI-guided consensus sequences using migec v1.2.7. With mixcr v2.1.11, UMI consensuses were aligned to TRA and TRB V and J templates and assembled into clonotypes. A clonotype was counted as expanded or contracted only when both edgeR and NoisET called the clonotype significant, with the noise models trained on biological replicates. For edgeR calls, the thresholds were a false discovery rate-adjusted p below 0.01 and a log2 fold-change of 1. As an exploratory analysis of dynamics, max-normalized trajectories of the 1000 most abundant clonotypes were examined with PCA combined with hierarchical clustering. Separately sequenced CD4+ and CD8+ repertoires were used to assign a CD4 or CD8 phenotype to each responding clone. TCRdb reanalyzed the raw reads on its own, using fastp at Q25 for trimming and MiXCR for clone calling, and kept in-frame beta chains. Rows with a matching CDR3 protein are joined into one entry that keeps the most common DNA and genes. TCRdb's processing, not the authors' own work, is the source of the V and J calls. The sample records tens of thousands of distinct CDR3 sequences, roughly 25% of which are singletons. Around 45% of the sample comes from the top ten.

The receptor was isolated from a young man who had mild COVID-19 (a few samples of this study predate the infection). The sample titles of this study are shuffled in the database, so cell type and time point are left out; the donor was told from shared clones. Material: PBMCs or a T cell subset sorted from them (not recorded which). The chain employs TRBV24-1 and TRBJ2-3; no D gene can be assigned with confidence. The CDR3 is CATSDPWADTQYF. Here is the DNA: TGTGCCACCAGTGACCCATGGGCAGATACGCAGTATTTT.